This entry lists 13 T cell receptor beta chains sequenced from one sample in a study of blood T cell repertoires in COVID-19 (dated by TCRdb to about 2020). Library prep was done by the immunoSEQ multiplex PCR assay. TCRdb's version of the immuneACCESS table is confined to in-frame rearrangements and falls short of the full clone set. An unresolved V gene accounts for under half of the shortfall where checked; the remainder is of unknown origin. The sample includes about 220,000 clones, with roughly four fifths observed a single time. The ten largest account for over 3.5% of the sample. The sample consisted of peripheral blood. Receptors were obtained from a woman between 65 and 79 years old with acute or convalescent COVID-19.

The chain links TRBV10-2 to TRBJ1-1; unclear D gene. CDR1 and CDR2 (germline): WSHSY, SAAADI. The CDR3 sequence is 13 residues long. Trimming took off 9 bases at V and 7 bases at J, with 18 bases between the two ends. The CDR3 loop reads CASMGLLGGEAFF. The CDR3 DNA sequence: TGCGCCAGTATGGGTCTCCTCGGCGGTGAAGCTTTCTTT.

This chain links TRBV29-1 with TRBJ1-2; possibly TRBD1 for D (5 bases). This CDR3 is 14 amino acids long. Per the germline V gene, CDR1 is SQVTM and CDR2 is ANQGSEA. V was pared by 0 bases and J by 4 bases, with 12 bases between. The CDR3 DNA reads TGCAGCGTTGAAGATTTTCAGGGAACCTATGGCTACACCTTC. Translated, it gives CSVEDFQGTYGYTF. The entire variable domain, with the rest obtained from reference TRBV29-1 and TRBJ1-2, is as follows: SAVISQKPSRDICQRGTSLTIQCQVDSQVTMMFWYRQQPGQSLTLIATANQGSEATYESGFVIDKFPISRPNLTFSTLTVSNMSPEDSSIYLCSVEDFQGTYGYTFGSGTRLTVV.

This chain links TRBV2 with TRBJ1-6; maybe TRBD1 (6 bases). V was pared by 1 base and J by 10 bases, with 14 bases between. CDR1 SNHLY and CDR2 FYNNEI come from the germline V gene. The CDR3 length is 15 residues. The CDR3 region has the DNA TGTGCCAGCAGTGAAGGAGTGACAGGCATCTCACCCCTCCACTTT. This sequence encodes CASSEGVTGISPLHF.

The V call is TRBV10-2, the J call TRBJ1-2; 8 bases align to TRBD1. Germline lookup yields CDR1 WSHSY and CDR2 SAAADI. The J segment lost 5 bases and the V segment lost 3 bases, leaving 2 bases of the junction unmatched. This CDR3 region has 13 residues. CDR3 loop: CASSDQGAYGYTF. CDR3 coding DNA: TGCGCCAGCAGTGATCAGGGGGCTTATGGCTACACCTTC.

This clone was observed once. The V gene is TRBV3-1 (or the pseudogene TRBV3-2), the J gene TRBJ2-4, with D maybe TRBD1 (6 bases). Germline loops: CDR1 LGHDT, CDR2 YNNKEL (reference sequence). The CDR3 sequence is 15 residues long. The ends were cut back, 4 bases at V and 0 bases at J, with 10 bases in the middle. In DNA, the CDR3 is TGTGCCAGCAGCCCGCAGGGGTTAGCCAAAAACATTCAGTACTTC. This sequence encodes CASSPQGLAKNIQYF.

V gene TRBV15 combines with J gene TRBJ2-7; 8 bases are shared with TRBD2. Per germline, CDR1 LNHNV and CDR2 YYDKDF (reference sequence). CDR3 length: 15 amino acids. V dropped 1 base and J dropped 7; count of bases not matched to a gene: 9. DNA of the CDR3: TGTGCCACCAGCAGAGCGGGAGCGGGGGCTAAGGAGCAGTACTTC. Translating it yields CATSRAGAGAKEQYF. Supplemented by reference TRBV15 and TRBJ2-7, the full variable domain reads DAMVIQNPRYQVTQFGKPVTLSCSQTLNHNVMYWYQQKSSQAPKLLFHYYDKDFNNEADTPDNFQSRRPNTSFCFLDIRSPGLGDTAMYLCATSRAGAGAKEQYFGPGTRLTVT.

This chain joins TRBV15 and TRBJ1-4; 7 positions agree with TRBD1. Germline V gives CDR1 LNHNV, CDR2 YYDKDF (reference sequence). V shed 6 bases, J shed 7 bases, and the junction held 14 bases outside the gene matches. This CDR3 comprises 16 residues. This CDR3 reads CATRPRGRRVSEKLFF. DNA of the CDR3: TGTGCCACCAGACCGAGGGGGCGGAGGGTAAGTGAAAAACTGTTTTTT.

The V call is TRBV6-9, the J call TRBJ1-2, with D tentatively TRBD1 (5 bases). V lost 7 bases to trimming and J lost 7 bases, with 16 bases between them. The CDR3 totals 13 residues. Germline values: CDR1 MNHGY, CDR2 SVAAGI. Here the CDR3 reads CASNTSGKPGYTF. Written as DNA, the CDR3 is TGTGCCAGCAATACGTCAGGGAAGCCTGGCTACACCTTC.

This chain connects TRBV27 to TRBJ2-1, with a tentative D call TRBD1 (7 bases). The CDR3 is 15 amino acids. Trimming removed 3 bases from V and 9 bases from J, with 18 bases in between. Germline CDR1 and CDR2: MNHEY and SMNVEV (reference sequence). CDR3 DNA sequence: TGTGCCAGCAGTTTCAGAGCAGGGGGACTCGGTGAGCAGTTCTTC. It specifies CASSFRAGGLGEQFF.

This rearrangement joins TRBV7-9 to TRBJ2-7; D uncertain. This CDR3 comprises 13 residues. V was trimmed by 1 base and J by 4 bases, leaving 8 bases between them. CDR1 is SEHNR and CDR2 is FQNEAQ in the germline V gene (reference sequence). The CDR3 region is CASSLGHPYEQYF. As DNA, the CDR3 is TGTGCCAGCAGCTTAGGACACCCTTACGAGCAGTACTTC.

The chain joins TRBV7-9 to TRBJ1-4; D is ambiguous. In germline, CDR1 is SEHNR, CDR2 FQNEAQ (reference sequence). The V end lost 2 bases, the J end lost 4 bases, and 14 bases lay between the germline ends. This CDR3 is 16 amino acids long. The CDR3 sequence: CASSLMIGGVNEKLFF. CDR3 nucleotide sequence: TGTGCCAGCAGCTTAATGATCGGCGGAGTTAATGAAAAACTGTTTTTT.

The CDR3 nucleotides read TGTGCCAGTAGTATGGGGACAGCCGTTTACAATGAGCAGTTCTTC. It specifies CASSMGTAVYNEQFF. The V gene is TRBV19, the J gene TRBJ2-1, with 7 bases identical to TRBD1. Trimming took 3 bases from V and 4 from J; bases not matched to a gene: 6. The V gene's germline CDR1 is LNHDA and CDR2 SQIVND (reference sequence). The CDR3 is 15 amino acids.

The chain couples TRBV4-1 to TRBJ2-1, with 7 bases matching TRBD2. Germline CDR1 MGHRA, CDR2 YSYEKL. After removal of 7 bases from V and 4 bases from J, the junction contained 13 bases not matched to a gene. The CDR3 contains 16 residues. The CDR3 protein is CASTKGRASGYNEQFF. CDR3 nucleotide sequence: TGCGCCAGCACCAAAGGTCGAGCTAGCGGTTACAATGAGCAGTTCTTC.